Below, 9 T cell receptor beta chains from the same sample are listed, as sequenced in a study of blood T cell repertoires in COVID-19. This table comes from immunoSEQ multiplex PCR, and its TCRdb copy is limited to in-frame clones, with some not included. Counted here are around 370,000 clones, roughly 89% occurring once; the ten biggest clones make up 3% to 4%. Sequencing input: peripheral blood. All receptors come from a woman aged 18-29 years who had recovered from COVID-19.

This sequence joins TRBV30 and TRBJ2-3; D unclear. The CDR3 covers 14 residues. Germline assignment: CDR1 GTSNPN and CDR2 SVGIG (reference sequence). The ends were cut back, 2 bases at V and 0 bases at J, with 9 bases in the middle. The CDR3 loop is CAWSWASSTDTQYF. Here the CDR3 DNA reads TGTGCCTGGAGTTGGGCGAGTAGCACAGATACGCAGTATTTT.

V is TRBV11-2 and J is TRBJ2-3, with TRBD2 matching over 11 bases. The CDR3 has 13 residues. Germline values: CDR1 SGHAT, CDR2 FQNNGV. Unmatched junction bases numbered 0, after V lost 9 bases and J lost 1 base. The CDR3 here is CASSGRGTDTQYF. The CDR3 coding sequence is TGTGCCAGTAGCGGGAGGGGCACAGATACGCAGTATTTT.

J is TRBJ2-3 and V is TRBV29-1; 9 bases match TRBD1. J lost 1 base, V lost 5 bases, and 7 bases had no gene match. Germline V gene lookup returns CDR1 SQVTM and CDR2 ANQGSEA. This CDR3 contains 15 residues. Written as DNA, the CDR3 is TGCAGCGTTCAGGGGTGGACAGGGGGCACAGATACGCAGTATTTT. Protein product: CSVQGWTGGTDTQYF.

The CDR3 bases are TGTGCCAGCAGCTTAGCGAGCGGGATAAGCTCCTACAATGAGCAGTTCTTC. Amino acid sequence: CASSLASGISSYNEQFF. The V gene is TRBV7-2, the J gene TRBJ2-1, with TRBD2 matching 7 bases. This CDR3 has 17 residues. Germline loops: CDR1 SGHTA, CDR2 FQGNSA. J was trimmed by 0 bases and V by 0 bases; bases with no gene match: 5.

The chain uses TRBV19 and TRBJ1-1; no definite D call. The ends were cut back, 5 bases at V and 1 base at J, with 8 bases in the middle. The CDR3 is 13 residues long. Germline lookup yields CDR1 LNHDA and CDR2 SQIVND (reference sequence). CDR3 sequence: CASSDTRNTEAFF. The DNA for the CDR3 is TGTGCCAGTAGTGATACAAGGAACACTGAAGCTTTCTTT.

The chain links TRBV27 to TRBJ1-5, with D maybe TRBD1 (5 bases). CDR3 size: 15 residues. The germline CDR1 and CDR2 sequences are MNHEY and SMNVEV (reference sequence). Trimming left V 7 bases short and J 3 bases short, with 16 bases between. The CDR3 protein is CASTEIAGVNQPQHF. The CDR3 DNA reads TGTGCCAGCACGGAAATCGCGGGGGTCAATCAGCCCCAGCATTTT.

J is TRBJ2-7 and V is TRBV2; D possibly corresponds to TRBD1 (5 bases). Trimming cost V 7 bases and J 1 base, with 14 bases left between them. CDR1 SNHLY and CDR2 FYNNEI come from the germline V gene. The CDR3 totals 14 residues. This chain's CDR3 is CASKKQDLSYEQYV. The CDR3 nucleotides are TGTGCCAGCAAAAAACAGGATTTATCCTACGAGCAGTACGTC.

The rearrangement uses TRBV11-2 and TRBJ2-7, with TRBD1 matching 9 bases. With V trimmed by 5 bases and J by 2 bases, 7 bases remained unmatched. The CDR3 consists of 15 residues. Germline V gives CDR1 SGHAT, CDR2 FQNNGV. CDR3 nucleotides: TGTGCCAGCAGCCCGCGGACAGGGGTTCCCTACGAGCAGTACGTC. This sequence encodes CASSPRTGVPYEQYV.

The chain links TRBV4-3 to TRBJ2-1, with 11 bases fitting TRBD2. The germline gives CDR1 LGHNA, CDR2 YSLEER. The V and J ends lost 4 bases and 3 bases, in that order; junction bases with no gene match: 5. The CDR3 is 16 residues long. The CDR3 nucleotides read TGCGCCAGCAGCCGATCCGGGACTAGCGGCTACAATGAGCAGTTCTTC. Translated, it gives CASSRSGTSGYNEQFF.